This T cell receptor beta chain comes out of a study of radiation and T cells in renal cell carcinoma. Study conclusions and caveats: In blood, top tumor clones expanded by 2 weeks, shrinking by 4.

Profiled with immunoSEQ multiplex PCR; TCRdb holds only in-frame clones, not every one. The profile shows roughly 140,000 clones, approximately 86% of them singletons. Comments on this clone: Its antigen remains unknown.

Noted time point: blood 2 weeks post-SBRT. The treatment is: 15 Gy SBRT to primary tumor, nephrectomy 4 weeks later. Radiation-treated patients gave blood at baseline, week 2 and week 4. Source: blood, taken from a patient whose treatment included radiotherapy and nephrectomy. The receptor comes from a woman between 45 and 65 years old with renal cell carcinoma.

CDR3 bases: TGTGCCAGCAACCCACAGGGGGTTGAGCAGCCCCAGCATTTT. It specifies CASNPQGVEQPQHF. The rearrangement uses TRBV2 and TRBJ1-5; 8 positions match TRBD1. CDR1 SNHLY and CDR2 FYNNEI come from the germline V gene. The CDR3 contains 14 residues. The ends lost 7 bases at V and 7 bases at J; junction bases unmatched: 9.